This TCR beta chain was observed in a study of blood T cells in healthy people across ages. The second PCR ran roughly 7 to 12 cycles with a sample-barcoded 5' primer and J-beta primers. Via MiXCR, TCRdb re-called the 5' RACE reads, giving one row per CDR3 protein. Among 750,000 to 850,000 distinct CDR3 sequences listed, approximately 25% were seen once. Aged about 6 to 95, donors were systemically healthy Caucasians from Russia. The same sample was also used in a study of T cells of mothers and their children.

This clonotype was sampled from a boy younger than 18 in good health. The sample taken for sequencing was blood.

The CDR3 DNA is TGTGCCAGCAGCTCTGGGGCCGGTGGGAGCTACGAGCAGTACTTC. This gives the protein CASSSGAGGSYEQYF. The chain couples TRBV7-3 to TRBJ2-7; possibly TRBD1 or TRBD2 for D (5 bases each). Trimming took 4 bases from V and 3 from J, leaving 16 bases between them. The CDR3 consists of 15 residues. Per germline, CDR1 SGHTA and CDR2 FQGTGA.